This T cell receptor (beta chain) was retrieved from a study of T cell responses to AZD1222 COVID-19 vaccine (dated by TCRdb to 2020 to 2022). Regarding the study in general: AZD1222 recipients given second doses at about 4 weeks or at about 12 weeks were pooled, since spike-specific TCR depth and breadth were not found to differ between the two schedules. Trial participants were enrolled by age into subgroups of 18-55, 56-69 and 70-plus years, and around 140, 26 and 57 TCR-sequenced participants, respectively, were included in these subgroups. A total of around 240 trial participants underwent TCR sequencing, of whom about 210 had received two doses of AZD1222 and around 25 had received two doses of the MenACWY control vaccine.

The CDR3 regions of human TCRbeta chains were subjected to immunosequencing. On the study's bioinformatics: Repertoire TCRs were matched against a reference library of SARS-CoV-2-specific TCRs generated with the MIRA antigen-specificity platform. Breadth was defined as the fraction of unique TCRs that were SARS-CoV-2-associated, and depth was defined as the fraction of total T cells that were SARS-CoV-2-associated. Using the MIRA data, each spike-specific TCR was assigned both to the spike region to which the TCR was reactive and to a CD4 or CD8 class. Log10-transformed breadth and depth values were compared by one-way ANOVA with Sidak's multiple comparisons tests. The table comes from immuneACCESS by way of TCRdb, which keeps in-frame sequences with V and J called. Part of the clones is missing from these tables; in studies checked, under half for an unresolved V gene and the rest for unknown reasons. V and J calls and clone size are given by that table; D and trimming were obtained from the DNA. The sample profile shows 68,000 or so clones; almost 90% of them were found once. Roughly 8% of the sample rests with the top ten.

The time point label on this specimen signifies: baseline before first vaccination. Vaccinee samples were obtained from the UK trials COV001 and COV002, which included a single-blind randomized controlled phase 2/3 trial of AZD1222 (ChAdOx1 nCoV-19) in healthy adults. For TCRbeta chain sequencing, PBMC samples were collected from trial participants at day 0 and at day 28 after the second dose. The germline V gene provides CDR1 MNHEY and CDR2 SVGAGI. Germline trimming amounts to 8 bases on V and 5 bases on J, with 7 as the count of junction bases outside the gene matches. The CDR3 spans 14 residues, from the cysteine through the phenylalanine. Only the CDR3 part of the read is kept: 42 bases, read in frame from the first base. Points on this clone: There is no known antigen for this receptor. Nothing much larger sits one base from this clone, and base qualities are not available.

Here is what the overall study found, with its caveats: Participants were mostly white British, with more females than males. The authors suggested clonal diversity may have been underestimated. In the small 56-69-year group, the increase in depth fell short of significance, most likely because of low power. Reportedly, close to half of the unique spike-specific TCRs recognized epitopes lying outside the regions that are mutated in the B.1.351 and B.1.1.7 variants. A significant rise in spike-specific TCR breadth and depth was observed after two AZD1222 doses relative to day 0 and relative to MenACWY recipients. The vaccine-associated CD4 TCRs covered the entire spike protein, and the dominant responses fell in regions 160-218 and 743-854. No day 14 peak-response samples were available, so repertoires were characterized only after the peak T cell response. Conclusions about previously exposed vaccinees were limited because only six AZD1222 recipients were SARS-CoV-2 seropositive at baseline.

The chain links TRBV6-5 with TRBJ2-1, with 9 bases in between that match TRBD2. This clonotype originated in an adult in good health. The sequencing here drew on peripheral blood, taken on day 0 of AZD1222 vaccination. The CDR3 is CASSLAGKHNEQFF. The nucleotides read TGTGCCAGCTCCCTAGCGGGAAAGCACAATGAGCAGTTCTTC.